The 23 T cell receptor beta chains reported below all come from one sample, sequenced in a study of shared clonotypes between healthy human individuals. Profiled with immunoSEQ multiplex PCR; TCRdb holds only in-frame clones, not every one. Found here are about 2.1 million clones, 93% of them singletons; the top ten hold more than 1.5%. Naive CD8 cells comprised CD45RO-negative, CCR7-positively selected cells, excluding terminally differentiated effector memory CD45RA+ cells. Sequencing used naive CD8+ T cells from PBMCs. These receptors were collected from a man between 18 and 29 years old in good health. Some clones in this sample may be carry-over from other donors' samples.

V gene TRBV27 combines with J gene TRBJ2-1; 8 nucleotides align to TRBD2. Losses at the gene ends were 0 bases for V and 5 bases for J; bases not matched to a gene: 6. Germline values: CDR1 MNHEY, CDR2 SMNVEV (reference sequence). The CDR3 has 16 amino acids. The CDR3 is CASSLSPGGLNNEQFF. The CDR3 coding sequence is TGTGCCAGCAGTTTATCTCCGGGAGGGCTAAACAATGAGCAGTTCTTC.

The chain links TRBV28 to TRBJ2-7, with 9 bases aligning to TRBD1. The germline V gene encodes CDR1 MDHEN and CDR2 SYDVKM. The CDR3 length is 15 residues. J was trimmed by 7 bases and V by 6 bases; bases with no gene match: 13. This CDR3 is CASRPGQGRLREQYF. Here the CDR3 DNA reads TGTGCCAGCAGGCCCGGACAGGGGCGACTTCGGGAGCAGTACTTC.

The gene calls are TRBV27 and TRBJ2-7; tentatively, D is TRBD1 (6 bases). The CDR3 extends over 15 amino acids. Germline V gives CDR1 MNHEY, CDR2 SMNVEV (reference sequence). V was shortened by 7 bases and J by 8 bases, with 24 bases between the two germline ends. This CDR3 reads CASNAGTRAPRKQYF. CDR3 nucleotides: TGTGCCAGCAATGCCGGGACAAGAGCCCCGAGGAAGCAGTACTTC.

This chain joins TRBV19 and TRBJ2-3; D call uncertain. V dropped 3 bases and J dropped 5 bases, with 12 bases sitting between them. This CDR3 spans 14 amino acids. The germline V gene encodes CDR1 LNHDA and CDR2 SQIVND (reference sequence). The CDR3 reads CASSITVGGDTQYF. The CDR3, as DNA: TGTGCCAGTAGTATTACAGTGGGCGGAGATACGCAGTATTTT.

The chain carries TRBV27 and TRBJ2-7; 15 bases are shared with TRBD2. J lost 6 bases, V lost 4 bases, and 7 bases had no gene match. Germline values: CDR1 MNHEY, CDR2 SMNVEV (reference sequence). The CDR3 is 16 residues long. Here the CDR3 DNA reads TGTGCCAGCAGTTCCCCAGGACTAGCGGGGGGGCTCGAGCAGTACTTC. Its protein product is CASSSPGLAGGLEQYF.

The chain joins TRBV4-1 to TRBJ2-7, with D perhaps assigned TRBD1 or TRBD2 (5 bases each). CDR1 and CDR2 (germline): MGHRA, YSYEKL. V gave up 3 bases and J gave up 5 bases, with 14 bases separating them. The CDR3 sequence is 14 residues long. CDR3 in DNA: TGCGCCAGCAGCCACTTCACCCTGGGGGACGAGCAGTACTTC. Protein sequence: CASSHFTLGDEQYF.

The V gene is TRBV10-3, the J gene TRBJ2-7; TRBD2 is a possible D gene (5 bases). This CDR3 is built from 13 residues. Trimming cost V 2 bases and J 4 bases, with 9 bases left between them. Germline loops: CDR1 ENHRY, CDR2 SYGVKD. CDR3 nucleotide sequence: TGTGCCATCAGTGAGGGCGCGGGTTACGAGCAGTACTTC. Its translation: CAISEGAGYEQYF.

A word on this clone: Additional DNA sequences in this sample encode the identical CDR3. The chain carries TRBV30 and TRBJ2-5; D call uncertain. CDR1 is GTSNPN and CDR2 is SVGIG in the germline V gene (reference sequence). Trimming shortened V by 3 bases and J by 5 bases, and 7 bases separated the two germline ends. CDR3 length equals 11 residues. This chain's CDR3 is CAWSLQETQYF. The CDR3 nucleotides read TGTGCCTGGAGCCTCCAGGAGACCCAGTACTTC. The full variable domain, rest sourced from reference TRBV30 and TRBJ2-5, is SQTIHQWPATLVQPVGSPLSLECTVEGTSNPNLYWYRQAAGRGLQLLFYSVGIGQISSEVPQNLSASRPQDRQFILSSKKLLLSDSGFYLCAWSLQETQYFGPGTRLLVL.

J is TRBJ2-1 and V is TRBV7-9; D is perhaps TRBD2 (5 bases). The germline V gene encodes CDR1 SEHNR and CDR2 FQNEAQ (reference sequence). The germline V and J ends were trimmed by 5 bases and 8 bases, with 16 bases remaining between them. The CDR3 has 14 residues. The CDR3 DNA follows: TGTGCCAGCAGCCCCGGGGAGCTTCCCGATGAGCAGTTCTTC. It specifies CASSPGELPDEQFF.

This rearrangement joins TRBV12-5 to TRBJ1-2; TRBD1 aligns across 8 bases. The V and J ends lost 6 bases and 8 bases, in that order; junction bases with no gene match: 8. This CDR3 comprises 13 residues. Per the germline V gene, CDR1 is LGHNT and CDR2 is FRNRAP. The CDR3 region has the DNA TGTGCTAGTGGGCCCTCAGGGGGCGGAGGCTACACCTTC. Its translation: CASGPSGGGGYTF.

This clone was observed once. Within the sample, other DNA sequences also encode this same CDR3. The CDR3 DNA reads TGTGCCAGCAGTTTATCCCCCCTCAATGAGCAGTTCTTC. Translation gives CASSLSPLNEQFF. The gene calls are TRBV28 and TRBJ2-1; D remains unclear. V was pared by 1 base and J by 6 bases, with 7 bases between. CDR1 MDHEN and CDR2 SYDVKM come from the germline V gene. The CDR3 has 13 amino acids.

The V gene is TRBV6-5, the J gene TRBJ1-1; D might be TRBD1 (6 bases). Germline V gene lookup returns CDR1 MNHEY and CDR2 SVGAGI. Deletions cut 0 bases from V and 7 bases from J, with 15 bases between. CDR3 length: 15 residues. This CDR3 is CASSYSGGYLGEAFF. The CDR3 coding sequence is TGTGCCAGCAGTTACTCAGGGGGGTACTTGGGTGAAGCTTTCTTT.

CDR3 amino acids: CASSAGTSGRHNEQFF. The DNA for the CDR3 is TGTGCCAGCAGTGCCGGGACTAGCGGGAGGCACAATGAGCAGTTCTTC. The chain links TRBV27 to TRBJ2-1; 15 nucleotides match TRBD2. Germline CDR1 and CDR2: MNHEY and SMNVEV (reference sequence). CDR3 length equals 16 residues. V lost 5 bases, J lost 5 bases, and 4 bases stayed unmatched.

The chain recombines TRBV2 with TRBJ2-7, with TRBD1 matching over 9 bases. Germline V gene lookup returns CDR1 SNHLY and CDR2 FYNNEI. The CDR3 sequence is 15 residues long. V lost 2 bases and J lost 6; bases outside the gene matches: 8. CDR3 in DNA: TGTGCCAGCAGTGAATACGGGACAGGGTTTGGCGAGCAGTACTTC. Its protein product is CASSEYGTGFGEQYF.

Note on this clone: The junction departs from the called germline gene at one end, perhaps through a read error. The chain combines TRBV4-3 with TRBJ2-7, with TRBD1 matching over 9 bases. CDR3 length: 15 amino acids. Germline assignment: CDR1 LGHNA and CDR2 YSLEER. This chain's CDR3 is CAGSQGQGSSYEQYF. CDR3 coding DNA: TGCGCCGGCAGCCAAGGACAGGGGTCTTCGTACGAGCAGTACTTC.

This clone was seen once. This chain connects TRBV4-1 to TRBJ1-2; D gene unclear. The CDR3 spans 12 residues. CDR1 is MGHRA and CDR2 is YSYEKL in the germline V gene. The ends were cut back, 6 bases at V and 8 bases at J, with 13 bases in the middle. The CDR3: CASSSSPDGYTF. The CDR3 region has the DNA TGCGCCAGCAGTTCAAGCCCAGACGGCTACACCTTC.

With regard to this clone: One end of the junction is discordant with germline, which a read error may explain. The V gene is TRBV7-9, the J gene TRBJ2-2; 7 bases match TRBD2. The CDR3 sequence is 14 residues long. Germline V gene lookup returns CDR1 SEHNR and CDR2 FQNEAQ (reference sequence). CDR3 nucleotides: TGTGCCAGCAGCGTAGCGGGTGGCACCGGGGAGCTGTTTTTT. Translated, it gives CASSVAGGTGELFF.

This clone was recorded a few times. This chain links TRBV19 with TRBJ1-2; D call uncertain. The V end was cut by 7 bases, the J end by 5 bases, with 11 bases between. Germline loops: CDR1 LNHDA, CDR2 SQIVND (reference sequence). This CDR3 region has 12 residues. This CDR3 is CASMDGYYGYTF. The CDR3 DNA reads TGTGCCAGTATGGACGGCTATTATGGCTACACCTTC. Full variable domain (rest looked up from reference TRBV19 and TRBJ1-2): DGGITQSPKYLFRKEGQNVTLSCEQNLNHDAMYWYRQDPGQGLRLIYYSQIVNDFQKGDIAEGYSVSREKKESFPLTVTSAQKNPTAFYLCASMDGYYGYTFGSGTRLTVV.

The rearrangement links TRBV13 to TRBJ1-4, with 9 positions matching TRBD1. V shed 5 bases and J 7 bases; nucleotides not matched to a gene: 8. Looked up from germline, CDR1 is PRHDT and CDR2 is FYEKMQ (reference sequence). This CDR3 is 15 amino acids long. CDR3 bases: TGTGCCAGCAGCGGGACCGGGACAGGGCCTGAAAAACTGTTTTTT. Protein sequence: CASSGTGTGPEKLFF.

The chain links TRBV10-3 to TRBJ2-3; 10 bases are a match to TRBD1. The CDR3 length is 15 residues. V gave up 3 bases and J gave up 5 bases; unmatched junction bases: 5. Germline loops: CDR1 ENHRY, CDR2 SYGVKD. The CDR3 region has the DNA TGTGCCATCAGTGATGGGGACAGGGGTTTAGATACGCAGTATTTT. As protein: CAISDGDRGLDTQYF.

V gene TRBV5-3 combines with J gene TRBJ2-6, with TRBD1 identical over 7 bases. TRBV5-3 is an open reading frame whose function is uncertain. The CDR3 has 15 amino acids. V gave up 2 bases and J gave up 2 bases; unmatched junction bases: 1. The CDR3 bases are TGTGCCAGAAGCTTAGGGACAGCTGGGGCCAACGTCCTGACTTTC. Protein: CARSLGTAGANVLTF.

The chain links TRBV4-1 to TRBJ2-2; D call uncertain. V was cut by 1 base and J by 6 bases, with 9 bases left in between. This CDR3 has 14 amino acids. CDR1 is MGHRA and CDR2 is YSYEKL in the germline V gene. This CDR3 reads CASSQAPGSGELFF. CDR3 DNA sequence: TGCGCCAGCAGCCAAGCCCCGGGCTCCGGGGAGCTGTTTTTT.

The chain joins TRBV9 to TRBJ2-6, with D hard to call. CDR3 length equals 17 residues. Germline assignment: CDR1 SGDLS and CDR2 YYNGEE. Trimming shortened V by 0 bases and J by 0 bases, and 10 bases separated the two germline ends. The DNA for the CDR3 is TGTGCCAGCAGCGTAGTGAGCACGGGCTCTGGGGCCAACGTCCTGACTTTC. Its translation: CASSVVSTGSGANVLTF.